One and the same sample provided the 14 T cell receptor beta chains below, sequenced in a study of cytomegalovirus exposure and HLA in healthy donors listed by TCRdb under 2017. The library was prepared using the immunoSEQ multiplex PCR assay. For the multiplex PCR, a mixture combining 60 forward primers for TCR Vbeta segments and 13 reverse primers for TCR Jbeta segments was used. Imported from immuneACCESS, the table was reduced by TCRdb to in-frame sequences with V and J called. These copies leave out some clones; in studies compared against another copy, an unresolved V gene accounts for under half, and the cause of the remainder is not known. For this sample the table gives 150,000 to 180,000 clones, of which around 81% were detected only once. Clones ranked in the top ten supply around 5.6% of the sample. The specimen sequenced was PBMCs. Receptor source: a woman aged 40-49 years in good health and CMV-seropositive.

The chain carries TRBV27 and TRBJ2-2, with D perhaps matching TRBD1 (6 bases). Germline lookup yields CDR1 MNHEY and CDR2 SMNVEV (reference sequence). Trimming cost V 5 bases and J 0 bases, with 13 bases left between them. CDR3 length: 16 residues. CDR3 protein: CASSPSGTTNTGELFF. CDR3 DNA sequence: TGTGCCAGCAGTCCATCCGGGACAACGAACACCGGGGAGCTGTTTTTT.

The chain employs TRBV29-1 and TRBJ2-7; tentative D call: TRBD1 (6 bases). The V gene lost 4 bases and the J gene lost 0 bases, with 13 bases spanning the gap. This CDR3 is built from 14 residues. The germline CDR1 and CDR2 sequences are SQVTM and ANQGSEA. CDR3 sequence (DNA): TGCAGCGTTGTAACACAGGGAAGCTCCTACGAGCAGTACTTC. This sequence encodes CSVVTQGSSYEQYF.

This chain connects TRBV19 to TRBJ2-1, with 8 bases matching TRBD2. The V and J ends lost 3 bases and 6 bases, in that order; junction bases with no gene match: 7. The CDR3 contains 15 residues. Germline V gene lookup returns CDR1 LNHDA and CDR2 SQIVND (reference sequence). CDR3 sequence reads: CASSIRAGESNEQFF. The CDR3, as DNA: TGTGCCAGTAGTATTCGAGCGGGAGAGAGCAATGAGCAGTTCTTC.

The V and J genes are TRBV15 and TRBJ2-4; 8 bases agree with TRBD1. This CDR3 has 16 residues. The germline CDR1 and CDR2 sequences are LNHNV and YYDKDF (reference sequence). Unmatched junction bases numbered 7, after V lost 1 base and J lost 5 bases. The CDR3 nucleotides read TGTGCCACCAGCAGAGGCCGGGGGACAGGTCAAAACATTCAGTACTTC. It translates to CATSRGRGTGQNIQYF.

The chain is built from TRBV7-9 and TRBJ2-1; tentative D call: TRBD2 (6 bases). V was cut by 1 base and J by 7 bases, with 17 bases left in between. In germline, CDR1 is SEHNR, CDR2 FQNEAQ (reference sequence). This CDR3 is 16 amino acids long. DNA for the CDR3: TGTGCCAGCAGCTTAGTATCCGGGAGAGCGAGGAATGAGCAGTTCTTC. This codes for CASSLVSGRARNEQFF.

The rearrangement joins TRBV6-6 to TRBJ1-2; 11 bases are a match to TRBD1. Germline V gene data show CDR1 as MNHNY and CDR2 as SVGAGI (reference sequence). The CDR3 is 14 amino acids. V shed 6 bases, J shed 8 bases, and the junction held 8 bases outside the gene matches. Here the CDR3 DNA reads TGTGCCAGCAGCCAGGACAGGGGGCCACAGGGCTACACCTTC. It translates to CASSQDRGPQGYTF.

This clone appeared a single time. The J gene is TRBJ2-1, the V gene TRBV6-1; 7 bases fit TRBD2. CDR3 length equals 12 residues. The V gene end was trimmed by 3 bases and the J gene end by 15 bases; junction bases not matched to a gene: 8. CDR1 MNHNS and CDR2 SASEGT come from the germline V gene. The CDR3 nucleotides read TGTGCCAGCAGTGAGGGGCGGGAGTGGTTGTTCTTC. It codes for CASSEGREWLFF.

The V call is TRBV5-6, the J call TRBJ2-5, with D possibly being TRBD1 (5 bases). The CDR3 spans 16 residues. V was shortened by 6 bases and J by 5 bases, with 23 bases between the two germline ends. The germline gives CDR1 SGHDT, CDR2 YYEEEE. The CDR3 DNA follows: TGTGCCAGCATCCCCTTAGGGGCTCCCCCGGGTGAGACCCAGTACTTC. Its protein product is CASIPLGAPPGETQYF.

The chain joins TRBV2 to TRBJ2-1; D is possibly TRBD2 (6 bases). This CDR3 spans 15 amino acids. CDR1 is SNHLY, CDR2 FYNNEI, per germline. V was trimmed by 6 bases and J by 0 bases, leaving 12 bases between them. CDR3 sequence reads: CASREAGISYNEQFF. CDR3 in DNA: TGTGCCAGCAGGGAGGCGGGAATCTCCTACAATGAGCAGTTCTTC. Supplemented by reference TRBV2 and TRBJ2-1, the full variable domain reads EPEVTQTPSHQVTQMGQEVILRCVPISNHLYFYWYRQILGQKVEFLVSFYNNEISEKSEIFDDQFSVERPDGSNFTLKIRSTKLEDSAMYFCASREAGISYNEQFFGPGTRLTVL.

The chain is built from TRBV5-6 and TRBJ1-1; the D gene is possibly TRBD1 (5 bases). The CDR3 totals 12 residues. CDR1 SGHDT and CDR2 YYEEEE come from the germline V gene. V lost 3 bases to trimming and J lost 6 bases, with 9 bases between them. The CDR3 protein is CASSSGFSEAFF. The CDR3 DNA follows: TGTGCCAGCAGCTCAGGGTTTTCTGAAGCTTTCTTT.

This clone showed up just once. This chain links TRBV7-9 with TRBJ2-5; D gene ambiguous. The germline V and J ends were trimmed by 1 base and 2 bases, with 11 bases remaining between them. There are 15 residues in the CDR3. Germline CDR1 reads SEHNR; CDR2 reads FQNEAQ (reference sequence). CDR3 nucleotides: TGTGCCAGCAGCTTAGGACAAGGTGATCAAGAGACCCAGTACTTC. Translated, it gives CASSLGQGDQETQYF.

The gene calls are TRBV2 and TRBJ2-7, with 8 bases that match TRBD2. V was clipped by 6 bases and J by 8 bases; unmatched bases: 9. The germline gives CDR1 SNHLY, CDR2 FYNNEI. The CDR3 runs to 13 residues. CDR3 nucleotides: TGTGCCAGCAGCCCCCCAGGGACTAGGAAGCAGTACTTC. Protein: CASSPPGTRKQYF. Together with reference TRBV2 and TRBJ2-7, the CDR3 gives the full variable domain: EPEVTQTPSHQVTQMGQEVILRCVPISNHLYFYWYRQILGQKVEFLVSFYNNEISEKSEIFDDQFSVERPDGSNFTLKIRSTKLEDSAMYFCASSPPGTRKQYFGPGTRLTVT.

The V call is TRBV4-1, the J call TRBJ1-1; a weak D match, TRBD1 (5 bases). Deletions cut 4 bases from V and 3 bases from J, with 12 bases between. Per germline, CDR1 MGHRA and CDR2 YSYEKL. CDR3 length: 14 residues. The CDR3 sequence is CASSPEEGDTEAFF. CDR3 DNA: TGCGCCAGCAGCCCCGAGGAAGGGGACACTGAAGCTTTCTTT.

This clone appeared a single time. The J gene is TRBJ2-1, the V gene TRBV9; TRBD2 is a possible D gene (6 bases). Germline loops: CDR1 SGDLS, CDR2 YYNGEE. The ends were cut back, 3 bases at V and 2 bases at J, with 12 bases in the middle. This CDR3 is built from 15 residues. The CDR3 sequence is CASSGGLGTYNEQFF. The CDR3 region has the DNA TGTGCCAGCAGCGGGGGACTGGGCACCTACAATGAGCAGTTCTTC. Looking up the rest from reference TRBV9 and TRBJ2-1 gives the full variable domain: DSGVTQTPKHLITATGQRVTLRCSPRSGDLSVYWYQQSLDQGLQFLIQYYNGEERAKGNILERFSAQQFPDLHSELNLSSLELGDSALYFCASSGGLGTYNEQFFGPGTRLTVL.